One and the same sample provided the 10 T cell receptor beta chains below, sequenced in a study of T cells in Graves' hyperthyroidism and ophthalmopathy. Authors of the study amplified TCR beta CDR3 regions from RNA transcripts. The study used the HTBI primer set for a first-round RT-PCR of the TCR CDR3. TCRdb independently ran MiXCR on the multiplex PCR reads; one entry per CDR3 protein. The repertoire holds approximately 710,000 distinct CDR3 sequences, with roughly a sixth as singletons. Sequenced material: blood. The receptors originated from a man aged 45-60 years with Graves' hyperthyroidism.

The chain carries TRBV7-6 and TRBJ1-2; TRBD1 matches at 9 bases. The ends lost 0 bases at V and 4 bases at J; junction bases unmatched: 9. This CDR3 comprises 17 residues. The germline V gene has CDR1 SGHVS and CDR2 FNYEAQ. CDR3 DNA: TGTGCCAGCAGCTTAGCGAGGACAGGGGAAGACGGCTATGGCTACACCTTC. This codes for CASSLARTGEDGYGYTF.

Concerning this clonotype: Just one base apart from a much larger clone, this may be a read error. The chain employs TRBV12-3 or TRBV12-4 and TRBJ2-7, with D possibly matching TRBD1 (6 bases). This CDR3 has 14 residues. Between the trimmed V and J ends, which lost 8 bases and 6 bases, there was a span of 20 bases. CDR3 nucleotide sequence: TGTGCCAGCTTGGGGGCAGCCCCAGCCTGCGAGCAGTACTTC. It translates to CASLGAAPACEQYF.

This clonotype was detected many times. The chain recombines TRBV28 with TRBJ1-5; 7 bases agree with TRBD1. Germline trimming cut 8 bases from V and 3 bases from J; bases unmatched to any gene: 10. The CDR3 contains 15 residues. CDR1 is MDHEN and CDR2 is SYDVKM in the germline V gene. In nucleotides, the CDR3 is TGTGCCAGCTCGAGACCGGGACAGCCCAATCAGCCCCAGCATTTT. This gives the protein CASSRPGQPNQPQHF.

This clonotype was counted at least ten times. The chain recombines TRBV18 with TRBJ2-3; tentatively, D is TRBD1 (6 bases). The germline CDR1 and CDR2 sequences are KGHSH and LQKENI. The V end was cut by 3 bases, the J end by 6 bases, with 13 bases between. This CDR3 is built from 14 residues. DNA for the CDR3: TGTGCCAGCTCACCGCAACAGGGAATGGATACGCAGTATTTT. Its translation is CASSPQQGMDTQYF.

This clonotype was recorded at least ten times. The V gene is TRBV20-1, the J gene TRBJ2-5, with TRBD2 matching 9 bases. Germline CDR1 is DFQATT and CDR2 is SNEGSKA (reference sequence). The CDR3 covers 16 residues. The CDR3 sequence: CRPYPRTSEKGETQYF. DNA of the CDR3: TGCAGGCCATACCCGAGGACTAGCGAAAAAGGGGAGACCCAGTACTTC.

This clonotype showed up many times. The chain is built from TRBV4-1 and TRBJ2-1; D is unclear. V dropped 3 bases and J dropped 9 bases, with 9 bases sitting between them. This CDR3 is 12 amino acids long. From germline, CDR1 is MGHRA and CDR2 YSYEKL. CDR3 sequence reads: CASSHSRGEQFF. As DNA, the CDR3 is TGCGCCAGCAGCCACAGTAGAGGTGAGCAGTTCTTC.

The chain links TRBV2 to TRBJ1-5; 7 bases line up with TRBD1. J was trimmed by 0 bases and V by 4 bases; bases with no gene match: 6. Germline V gene data show CDR1 as SNHLY and CDR2 as FYNNEI. This CDR3 has 16 residues. CDR3: CASSGTGSYSNQPQHF. The CDR3 DNA is TGTGCCAGCAGTGGGACAGGAAGTTATAGCAATCAGCCCCAGCATTTT.

This clonotype came up a few times. The rearrangement uses TRBV7-8 and TRBJ2-1; 11 bases match TRBD2. CDR1 is SGHVS and CDR2 is FQNEAQ in the germline V gene. The CDR3 extends over 16 amino acids. V dropped 3 bases and J dropped 8; count of bases not matched to a gene: 9. In DNA form, the CDR3 reads TGTGCCAGCAGCTTTTTTAGCGGGAGGGCCGTCGATGAGCAGTTCTTC. This codes for CASSFFSGRAVDEQFF.

This clonotype came up many times. V gene TRBV12-3 or TRBV12-4 combines with J gene TRBJ2-3, with D tentatively TRBD2 (5 bases). This CDR3 has 15 amino acids. The V gene lost 7 bases and the J gene lost 0 bases, with 14 bases spanning the gap. The CDR3 sequence is CASTTSGGSTDTQYF. CDR3 DNA: TGTGCCAGCACCACTAGTGGCGGGAGCACAGATACGCAGTATTTT.

This clonotype appeared many times. V gene TRBV24-1 combines with J gene TRBJ1-5, with D unclear. The CDR3 has 17 amino acids. Germline assignment: CDR1 KGHDR and CDR2 SFDVKD. The V and J ends lost 6 bases and 0 bases respectively, with 17 bases between them. CDR3 in amino acids: CATSPEPGANSNQPQHF. For the CDR3, the DNA is TGTGCCACCAGTCCCGAACCGGGAGCGAATAGCAATCAGCCCCAGCATTTT.